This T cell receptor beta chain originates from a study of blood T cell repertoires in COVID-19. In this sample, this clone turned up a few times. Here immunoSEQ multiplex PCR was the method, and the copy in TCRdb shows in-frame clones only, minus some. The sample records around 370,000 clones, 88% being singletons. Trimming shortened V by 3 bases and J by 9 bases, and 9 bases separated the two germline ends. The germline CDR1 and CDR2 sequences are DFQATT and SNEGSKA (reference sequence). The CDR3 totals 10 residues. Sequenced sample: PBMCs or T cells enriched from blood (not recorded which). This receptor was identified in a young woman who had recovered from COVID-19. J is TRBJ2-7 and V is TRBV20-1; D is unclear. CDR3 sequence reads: CSASSARQYF. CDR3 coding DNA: TGCAGTGCTAGTTCGGCTAGGCAGTACTTC.